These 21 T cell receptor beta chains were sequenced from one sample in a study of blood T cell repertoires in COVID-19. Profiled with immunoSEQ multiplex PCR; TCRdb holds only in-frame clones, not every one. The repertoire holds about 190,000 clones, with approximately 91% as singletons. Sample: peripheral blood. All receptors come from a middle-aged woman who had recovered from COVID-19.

CDR3 in DNA: TGCGCCAGCAGCCAAGATCTGGACATCAATCAGCCCCAGCATTTT. Translated: CASSQDLDINQPQHF. The genes are TRBV4-1 and TRBJ1-5, with D tentatively TRBD1 (5 bases). The V gene's germline CDR1 is MGHRA and CDR2 YSYEKL. Trimming took 0 bases from V and 3 from J, leaving 9 bases between them. The CDR3 loop spans 15 amino acids.

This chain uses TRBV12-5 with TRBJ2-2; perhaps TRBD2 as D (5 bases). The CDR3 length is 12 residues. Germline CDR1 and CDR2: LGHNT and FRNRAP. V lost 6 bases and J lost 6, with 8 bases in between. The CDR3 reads CASGRESGELFF. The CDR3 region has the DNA TGTGCTAGTGGGAGGGAATCCGGGGAGCTGTTTTTT.

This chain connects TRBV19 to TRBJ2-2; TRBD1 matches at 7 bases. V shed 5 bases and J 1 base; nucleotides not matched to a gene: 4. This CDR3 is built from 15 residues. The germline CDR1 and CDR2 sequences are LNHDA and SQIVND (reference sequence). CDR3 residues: CASSPRTGNTGELFF. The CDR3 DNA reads TGTGCCAGTAGTCCACGGACAGGGAACACCGGGGAGCTGTTTTTT.

The CDR3 DNA follows: TGTGCCAGCAGCGTGGACAGGAACCAAGAGACCCAGTACTTC. As protein: CASSVDRNQETQYF. The rearrangement uses TRBV7-9 and TRBJ2-5; TRBD1 matches 7 bases. The CDR3 length is 14 residues. Trimming cost V 5 bases and J 0 bases; bases outside gene matches: 3. CDR1 is SEHNR and CDR2 is FQNEAQ in the germline V gene (reference sequence).

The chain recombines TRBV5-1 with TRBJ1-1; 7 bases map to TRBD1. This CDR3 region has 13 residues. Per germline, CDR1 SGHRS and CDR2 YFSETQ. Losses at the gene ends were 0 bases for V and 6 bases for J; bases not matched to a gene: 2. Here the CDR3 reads CASSLDRGSEAFF. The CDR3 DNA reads TGCGCCAGCAGCTTGGACAGGGGATCTGAAGCTTTCTTT.

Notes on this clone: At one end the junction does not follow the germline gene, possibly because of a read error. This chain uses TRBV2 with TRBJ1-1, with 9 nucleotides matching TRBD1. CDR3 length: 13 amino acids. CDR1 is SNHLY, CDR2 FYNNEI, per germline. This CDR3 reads CASREGTGQGAFF. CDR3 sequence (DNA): TGTGCCAGCAGAGAAGGGACAGGGCAGGGGGCTTTCTTT. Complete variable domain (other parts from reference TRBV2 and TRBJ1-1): EPEVTQTPSHQVTQMGQEVILRCVPISNHLYFYWYRQILGQKVEFLVSFYNNEISEKSEIFDDQFSVERPDGSNFTLKIRSTKLEDSAMYFCASREGTGQGAFFGQGTRLTVV.

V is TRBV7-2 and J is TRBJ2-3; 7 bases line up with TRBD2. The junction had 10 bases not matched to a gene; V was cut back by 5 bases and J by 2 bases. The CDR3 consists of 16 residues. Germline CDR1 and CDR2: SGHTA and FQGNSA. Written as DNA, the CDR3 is TGTGCCAGCAGCGGACTGGGGGGAGGGCTCACAGATACGCAGTATTTT. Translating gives CASSGLGGGLTDTQYF.

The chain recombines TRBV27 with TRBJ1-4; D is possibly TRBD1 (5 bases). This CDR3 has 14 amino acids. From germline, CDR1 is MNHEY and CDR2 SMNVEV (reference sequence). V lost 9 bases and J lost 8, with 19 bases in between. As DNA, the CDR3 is TGTGCCAGAACAAACGAACGGGGGATGGAAAAACTGTTTTTT. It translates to CARTNERGMEKLFF.

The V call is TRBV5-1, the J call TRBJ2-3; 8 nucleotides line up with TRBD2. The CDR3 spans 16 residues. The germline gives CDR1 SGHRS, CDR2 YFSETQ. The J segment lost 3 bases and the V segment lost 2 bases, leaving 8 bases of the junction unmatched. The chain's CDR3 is CASSFSGGLETDTQYF. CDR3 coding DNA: TGCGCCAGCAGCTTCTCCGGGGGACTAGAGACAGATACGCAGTATTTT.

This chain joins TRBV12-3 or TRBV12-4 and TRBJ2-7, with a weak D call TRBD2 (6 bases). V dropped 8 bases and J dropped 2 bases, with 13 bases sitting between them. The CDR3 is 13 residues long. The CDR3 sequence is CASRLREAYEQYF. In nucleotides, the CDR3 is TGTGCCAGCCGCCTAAGGGAGGCCTACGAGCAGTACTTC.

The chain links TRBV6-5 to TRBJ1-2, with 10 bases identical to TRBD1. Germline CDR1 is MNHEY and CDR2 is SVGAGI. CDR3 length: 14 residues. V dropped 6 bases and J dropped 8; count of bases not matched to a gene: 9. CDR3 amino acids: CASRRDRGFGGYTF. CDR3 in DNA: TGTGCCAGCAGGCGGGACAGGGGTTTCGGCGGCTACACCTTC.

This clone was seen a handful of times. CDR3 in amino acids: CASSAPTGNQETQYF. The CDR3, as DNA: TGTGCCAGCAGCGCCCCGACAGGGAACCAAGAGACCCAGTACTTC. The genes are TRBV9 and TRBJ2-5; 7 nucleotides agree with TRBD1. This CDR3 comprises 15 residues. The V and J ends lost 3 bases and 0 bases, in that order; junction bases with no gene match: 5. Germline V lookup: CDR1 SGDLS, CDR2 YYNGEE.

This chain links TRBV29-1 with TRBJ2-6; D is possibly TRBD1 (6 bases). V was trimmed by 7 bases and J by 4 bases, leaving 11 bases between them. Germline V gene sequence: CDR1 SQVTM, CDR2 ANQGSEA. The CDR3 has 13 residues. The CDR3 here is CSGYRAGANVLTF. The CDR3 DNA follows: TGCAGCGGCTACAGGGCCGGGGCCAACGTCCTGACTTTC. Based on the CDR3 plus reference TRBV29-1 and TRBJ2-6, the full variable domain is SAVISQKPSRDICQRGTSLTIQCQVDSQVTMMFWYRQQPGQSLTLIATANQGSEATYESGFVIDKFPISRPNLTFSTLTVSNMSPEDSSIYLCSGYRAGANVLTFGAGSRLTVL.

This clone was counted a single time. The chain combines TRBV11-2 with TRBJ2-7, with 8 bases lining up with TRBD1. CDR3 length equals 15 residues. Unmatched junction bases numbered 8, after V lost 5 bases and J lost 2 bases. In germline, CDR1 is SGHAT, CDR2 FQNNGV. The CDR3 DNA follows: TGTGCCAGCAGCATAACAGGGGGGTCTACCTACGAGCAGTACTTC. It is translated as CASSITGGSTYEQYF.

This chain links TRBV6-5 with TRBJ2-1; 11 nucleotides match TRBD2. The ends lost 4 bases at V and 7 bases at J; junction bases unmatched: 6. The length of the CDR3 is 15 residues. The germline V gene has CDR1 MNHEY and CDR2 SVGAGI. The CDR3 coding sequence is TGTGCCAGCAGTTCGGGACTAGCGGATGAAAATGAGCAGTTCTTC. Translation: CASSSGLADENEQFF.

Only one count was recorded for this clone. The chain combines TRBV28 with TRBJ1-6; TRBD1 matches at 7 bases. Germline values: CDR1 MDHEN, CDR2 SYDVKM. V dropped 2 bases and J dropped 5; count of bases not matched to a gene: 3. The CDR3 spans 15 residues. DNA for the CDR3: TGTGCCAGCAGTTTACCGGGACAGAATAATTCACCCCTCCACTTT. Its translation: CASSLPGQNNSPLHF.

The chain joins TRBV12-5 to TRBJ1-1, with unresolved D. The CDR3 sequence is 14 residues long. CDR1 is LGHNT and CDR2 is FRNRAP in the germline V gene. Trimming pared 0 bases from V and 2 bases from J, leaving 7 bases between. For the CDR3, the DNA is TGTGCTAGTGGTTTGGTACCAGTTAACACTGAAGCTTTCTTT. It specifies CASGLVPVNTEAFF.

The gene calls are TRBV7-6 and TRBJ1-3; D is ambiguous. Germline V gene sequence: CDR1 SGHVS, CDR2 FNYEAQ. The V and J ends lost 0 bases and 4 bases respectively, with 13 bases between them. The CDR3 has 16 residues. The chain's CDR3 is CASSLAGSLTGNTIYF. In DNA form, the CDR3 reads TGTGCCAGCAGCTTAGCCGGATCACTAACCGGAAACACCATATATTTT.

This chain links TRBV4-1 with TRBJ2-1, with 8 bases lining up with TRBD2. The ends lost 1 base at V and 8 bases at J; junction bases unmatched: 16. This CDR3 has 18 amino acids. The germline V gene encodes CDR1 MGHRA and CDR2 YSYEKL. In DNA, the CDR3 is TGCGCCAGCAGCCAAGTGGGTCACCGGCGGGAGGTCCGGGATGAGCAGTTCTTC. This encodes CASSQVGHRREVRDEQFF.

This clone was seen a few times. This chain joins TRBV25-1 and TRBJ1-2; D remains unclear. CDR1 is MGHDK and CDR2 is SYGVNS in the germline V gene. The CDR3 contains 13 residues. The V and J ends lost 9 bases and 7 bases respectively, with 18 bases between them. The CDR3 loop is CASSLGETGGYTF. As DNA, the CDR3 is TGTGCCAGTTCACTTGGCGAGACGGGTGGCTACACCTTC.

In DNA, the CDR3 is TGTGCCACCAGCAGAGATATCGGGGTTGGTGAAAAACTGTTTTTT. Protein sequence: CATSRDIGVGEKLFF. The rearrangement links TRBV15 to TRBJ1-4; D gene ambiguous. CDR3 size: 15 residues. Between the trimmed V and J ends, which lost 0 bases and 7 bases, there was a span of 12 bases. Germline loops: CDR1 LNHNV, CDR2 YYDKDF (reference sequence).